This T cell receptor beta chain was documented in a study of radiotherapy plus CTLA-4 blockade in lung cancer. Study information: Objective responses occurred in 15% to 20% of patients; around 30% had disease control.

CDR3 length: 15 amino acids. Looked up from germline, CDR1 is SGHNT and CDR2 is YENEEA. V dropped 5 bases and J dropped 1; count of bases not matched to a gene: 8. It was focal radiation plus CTLA-4 blockade with ipilimumab that patients with chemo-refractory metastatic non-small-cell lung cancer received. Clones were sequenced by immunoSEQ multiplex PCR, and TCRdb holds only the in-frame ones, with some missing. The data show approximately 82,000 clones, with over 75% seen just once and about 14% held by the top ten. Sequenced here: peripheral blood, sampled from a patient treated with radiotherapy plus ipilimumab. J is TRBJ2-7 and V is TRBV11-3; 7 bases are a match to TRBD1. The TCR originated in a human donor with non-small cell lung cancer that progressed on radiotherapy plus ipilimumab. In DNA form, the CDR3 reads TGTGCCAGCAGCCTTAAACAGGGGATTTCCTACGAGCAGTACTTC. Translated: CASSLKQGISYEQYF.